A single sample is the source of the 32 T cell receptor beta chains below, sequenced in a study of blood T cell repertoires in COVID-19. The assay was immunoSEQ multiplex PCR, and TCRdb's table has in-frame clones only and misses some. The sample lists some 98,000 clones; around 80% were seen once. Material: peripheral blood. These receptors originate from a man in his fifties or sixties with acute or convalescent COVID-19.

The rearrangement joins TRBV6-5 to TRBJ2-7; TRBD2 might be the D (6 bases). Trimming took off 7 bases at V and 1 base at J, with 11 bases between the two ends. CDR1 and CDR2 from the germline V gene are MNHEY and SVGAGI. The CDR3 has 13 amino acids. CDR3 protein: CASTRGKSYEQYF. The CDR3 DNA reads as TGTGCCAGCACCCGGGGGAAGTCCTACGAGCAGTACTTC.

The chain carries TRBV5-4 and TRBJ1-4; 9 bases align to TRBD1. This CDR3 contains 17 residues. From germline, CDR1 is SGHNT and CDR2 YYREEE (reference sequence). Trimming cost V 0 bases and J 8 bases; bases outside gene matches: 11. The CDR3 sequence: CASSLEPPGQGVEKLFF. CDR3 DNA: TGTGCCAGCAGCTTGGAACCCCCGGGACAGGGTGTAGAAAAACTGTTTTTT.

The J gene is TRBJ2-2, the V gene TRBV5-6, with a possible D match to TRBD1 (6 bases). There are 16 residues in the CDR3. V was shortened by 0 bases and J by 0 bases, with 9 bases between the two germline ends. From germline, CDR1 is SGHDT and CDR2 YYEEEE. The CDR3 DNA sequence: TGTGCCAGCAGCTTGGTTGGGGGCGCGAACACCGGGGAGCTGTTTTTT. This gives the protein CASSLVGGANTGELFF.

The chain is built from TRBV30 and TRBJ2-1; TRBD2 aligns across 8 bases. Germline CDR1 GTSNPN, CDR2 SVGIG (reference sequence). The length of the CDR3 is 12 residues. V shed 4 bases and J 8 bases; nucleotides not matched to a gene: 4. For the CDR3, the DNA is TGTGCCTGGACCCCGGGGGGGGATGAGCAGTTCTTC. This encodes CAWTPGGDEQFF.

The chain joins TRBV28 to TRBJ1-5; D remains unclear. Deletions cut 3 bases from V and 3 bases from J, with 9 bases between. The length of the CDR3 is 14 residues. Per the germline V gene, CDR1 is MDHEN and CDR2 is SYDVKM. The CDR3 here is CASSFLLNNQPQHF. The CDR3 DNA reads as TGTGCCAGCAGTTTCTTACTCAACAATCAGCCCCAGCATTTT.

The J gene is TRBJ1-2, the V gene TRBV6-5; 10 bases are shared with TRBD1. CDR1 MNHEY and CDR2 SVGAGI come from the germline V gene. The CDR3 is 16 amino acids. Trimming removed 4 bases from V and 7 bases from J; junction bases left unmatched: 12. The CDR3 DNA reads as TGTGCCAGCAGTTTAGTTGGTGCGGGACAGGGGTTTGGCTACACCTTC. Translation: CASSLVGAGQGFGYTF.

This chain uses TRBV2 with TRBJ2-1; 9 bases agree with TRBD2. Unmatched junction bases numbered 4, after V lost 4 bases and J lost 6 bases. CDR3 length: 14 residues. Germline V gene lookup returns CDR1 SNHLY and CDR2 FYNNEI. The CDR3 spells CASSGGGAINEQFF. CDR3 sequence (DNA): TGTGCCAGCAGTGGCGGGGGGGCGATCAATGAGCAGTTCTTC.

The V call is TRBV28, the J call TRBJ1-2; D gene uncertain. CDR3 length: 16 amino acids. Germline CDR1 is MDHEN and CDR2 is SYDVKM. The V gene lost 6 bases and the J gene lost 3 bases, with 20 bases spanning the gap. Here the CDR3 DNA reads TGTGCCAGCAGCTTAGCTCCTCCGACTATATACTATGGCTACACCTTC. Encoded protein: CASSLAPPTIYYGYTF.

The genes are TRBV5-5 and TRBJ1-2; 11 bases align to TRBD1. The CDR3 extends over 14 amino acids. With 3 bases clipped from V and 8 bases from J, the junction kept 6 bases outside the gene matches. Germline V lookup: CDR1 SGHKS, CDR2 YYEKEE (reference sequence). CDR3 sequence reads: CASSWEGQGVGYTF. The CDR3 DNA reads as TGTGCCAGCAGCTGGGAGGGACAGGGGGTCGGCTACACCTTC.

The chain links TRBV28 to TRBJ1-6; D uncertain. Germline CDR1 MDHEN, CDR2 SYDVKM. The germline V and J ends were trimmed by 7 bases and 13 bases, with 11 bases remaining between them. This CDR3 spans 11 amino acids. This CDR3 is CASTTWAPLHF. The CDR3, as DNA: TGTGCCAGCACCACGTGGGCTCCCCTCCACTTT.

The chain has TRBV6-6 and TRBJ1-6, with D possibly being TRBD1 (5 bases). From germline, CDR1 is MNHNY and CDR2 SVGAGI (reference sequence). This CDR3 is 14 amino acids long. Trimming pared 0 bases from V and 10 bases from J, leaving 10 bases between. The CDR3 protein is CASSYSREESPLHF. The CDR3 nucleotides read TGTGCCAGCAGTTACTCCAGGGAAGAGTCACCCCTCCACTTT.

The chain uses TRBV29-1 and TRBJ2-7, with a tentative D call TRBD2 (5 bases). The CDR3 spans 15 residues. Germline V gene lookup returns CDR1 SQVTM and CDR2 ANQGSEA. Trimming took 7 bases from V and 3 from J, leaving 22 bases between them. The DNA for the CDR3 is TGCAGCGCTGACTTAGTGGTACGGGGAATCTACGAGCAGTACTTC. Its translation: CSADLVVRGIYEQYF.

This clone was detected only once. The chain recombines TRBV9 with TRBJ2-1; TRBD1 agrees at 10 bases. CDR3 length: 15 residues. Looked up from germline, CDR1 is SGDLS and CDR2 is YYNGEE. V dropped 1 base and J dropped 5; count of bases not matched to a gene: 3. As DNA, the CDR3 is TGTGCCAGCAGCGTAAGGGGGACAGGGGACAATGAGCAGTTCTTC. Its protein is CASSVRGTGDNEQFF.

The CDR3 DNA is TGTGCCAGCAGTGAAGGACTCCCCGGTGAGCAGTACGTC. Translating it yields CASSEGLPGEQYV. The genes are TRBV6-1 and TRBJ2-7; D is undetermined. Germline lookup yields CDR1 MNHNS and CDR2 SASEGT. V was shortened by 1 base and J by 7 bases, with 11 bases between the two germline ends. This CDR3 has 13 residues.

The V gene is TRBV11-3, the J gene TRBJ2-1; D is unresolved. V dropped 3 bases and J dropped 5 bases, with 5 bases sitting between them. Germline assignment: CDR1 SGHNT and CDR2 YENEEA. The CDR3 loop spans 12 amino acids. CDR3 amino acids: CASSFRDNEQFF. The CDR3, as DNA: TGTGCCAGCAGCTTTAGAGACAATGAGCAGTTCTTC.

This clone came up a few times. The rearrangement joins TRBV11-3 to TRBJ2-5; possibly TRBD2 for D (6 bases). Germline CDR1 reads SGHNT; CDR2 reads YENEEA. The V end was cut by 3 bases, the J end by 2 bases, with 10 bases between. This CDR3 region has 14 residues. The CDR3 DNA reads TGTGCCAGCAGCTTTCACGGGGGTCAAGAGACCCAGTACTTC. Translated, it gives CASSFHGGQETQYF. The whole variable domain, remainder taken from reference TRBV11-3 and TRBJ2-5, is EAGVVQSPRYKIIEKKQPVAFWCNPISGHNTLYWYLQNLGQGPELLIRYENEEAVDDSQLPKDRFSAERLKGVDSTLKIQPAELGDSAVYLCASSFHGGQETQYFGPGTRLLVL.

J is TRBJ2-1 and V is TRBV11-2; TRBD1 is a possible D gene (6 bases). Germline values: CDR1 SGHAT, CDR2 FQNNGV. Trimming left V 2 bases short and J 6 bases short, with 11 bases between. This CDR3 region has 14 residues. The CDR3 DNA is TGTGCCAGCAGCTTATCCCCAGGGGTCAATGAGCAGTTCTTC. Translating gives CASSLSPGVNEQFF. The complete variable domain, with remaining parts taken from reference TRBV11-2 and TRBJ2-1, reads EAGVAQSPRYKIIEKRQSVAFWCNPISGHATLYWYQQILGQGPKLLIQFQNNGVVDDSQLPKDRFSAERLKGVDSTLKIQPAKLEDSAVYLCASSLSPGVNEQFFGPGTRLTVL.

The rearrangement uses TRBV5-1 and TRBJ2-3, with TRBD2 as a possible D gene (5 bases). Trimming left V 8 bases short and J 2 bases short, with 18 bases between. The germline V gene encodes CDR1 SGHRS and CDR2 YFSETQ. The CDR3 loop spans 15 amino acids. Here the CDR3 reads CASARGSPPTDTQYF. CDR3 sequence (DNA): TGCGCCAGTGCCCGAGGGTCCCCCCCCACAGATACGCAGTATTTT.

The CDR3 DNA follows: TGTGCCAGCAGTTTACCCCGGAGGAGTCCCGGGGCCGGGGAGCTGTTTTTT. Encoded protein: CASSLPRRSPGAGELFF. The chain links TRBV28 to TRBJ2-2, with D possibly matching TRBD2 (5 bases). The ends were cut back, 2 bases at V and 6 bases at J, with 19 bases in the middle. CDR1 is MDHEN and CDR2 is SYDVKM in the germline V gene. The length of the CDR3 is 17 residues. Drawing the rest from reference TRBV28 and TRBJ2-2, the complete variable domain is DVKVTQSSRYLVKRTGEKVFLECVQDMDHENMFWYRQDPGLGLRLIYFSYDVKMKEKGDIPEGYSVSREKKERFSLILESASTNQTSMYLCASSLPRRSPGAGELFFGEGSRLTVL.

The chain couples TRBV28 to TRBJ2-1; D is possibly TRBD2 (6 bases). CDR1 is MDHEN, CDR2 SYDVKM, per germline. Between the trimmed V and J ends, which lost 5 bases and 3 bases, there was a span of 14 bases. CDR3 length: 15 residues. The CDR3: CASSPSGGHYNEQFF. Here the CDR3 DNA reads TGTGCCAGCAGTCCCTCAGGAGGGCACTACAATGAGCAGTTCTTC.

The gene calls are TRBV4-1 and TRBJ1-3, with no clear D. This CDR3 is built from 14 residues. With 6 bases removed from V and 4 bases from J, the gap between germline ends came to 13 bases. The germline V gene encodes CDR1 MGHRA and CDR2 YSYEKL. The CDR3 coding sequence is TGCGCCAGCAGGCAACCGGGGTCCGGAAACACCATATATTTT. This sequence encodes CASRQPGSGNTIYF.

The J gene is TRBJ1-4, the V gene TRBV15; TRBD1 matches 7 bases. The germline V gene encodes CDR1 LNHNV and CDR2 YYDKDF (reference sequence). V shed 0 bases, J shed 6 bases, and the junction held 10 bases outside the gene matches. The CDR3 loop spans 17 amino acids. The CDR3 loop reads CATSRDYPGQRYEKLFF. In DNA, the CDR3 is TGTGCCACCAGCAGAGATTATCCGGGACAGCGTTATGAAAAACTGTTTTTT.

This clone was counted only a few times. The chain links TRBV6-1 to TRBJ2-5; 10 bases are shared with TRBD2. The CDR3 is 16 residues long. Trimming removed 1 base from V and 4 bases from J; junction bases left unmatched: 6. Per germline, CDR1 MNHNS and CDR2 SASEGT. DNA for the CDR3: TGTGCCAGCAGTGAAGTAGAGCGGGGGGGCCGAGAGACCCAGTACTTC. Translation: CASSEVERGGRETQYF.

CDR3 sequence: CASSAVPEGPLHF. CDR3 DNA: TGTGCCAGCTCTGCGGTCCCGGAGGGTCCCCTCCACTTT. This rearrangement joins TRBV18 to TRBJ1-6, with D unresolved. Trimming cost V 6 bases and J 13 bases, with 16 bases left between them. Germline CDR1 reads KGHSH; CDR2 reads LQKENI. This CDR3 has 13 amino acids.

The chain uses TRBV6-5 and TRBJ1-4, with D perhaps matching TRBD1 (6 bases). Looked up from germline, CDR1 is MNHEY and CDR2 is SVGAGI. CDR3 size: 15 residues. V gave up 0 bases and J gave up 2 bases, with 7 bases separating them. CDR3 region: CASSYSGATNEKLFF. The CDR3 nucleotides are TGTGCCAGCAGTTACTCGGGGGCGACTAATGAAAAACTGTTTTTT.

V and J are TRBV5-1 and TRBJ2-5; weak D call: TRBD2 (7 bases). This CDR3 is built from 15 residues. Looked up from germline, CDR1 is SGHRS and CDR2 is YFSETQ. V was pared by 4 bases and J by 4 bases, with 17 bases between. The CDR3 loop reads CASSLRGGDGETQYF. DNA for the CDR3: TGCGCCAGCAGCCTCAGGGGAGGGGATGGAGAGACCCAGTACTTC.

J is TRBJ1-1 and V is TRBV7-9, with D possibly matching TRBD1 (6 bases). With 3 bases removed from V and 4 bases from J, the gap between germline ends came to 15 bases. In germline, CDR1 is SEHNR, CDR2 FQNEAQ (reference sequence). The CDR3 contains 15 residues. The CDR3 here is CASSFRWQGITEAFF. DNA for the CDR3: TGTGCCAGCAGCTTTCGTTGGCAGGGGATCACTGAAGCTTTCTTT.

This clone occurred once. The rearrangement links TRBV7-9 to TRBJ2-5, with 12 positions matching TRBD1. V was clipped by 5 bases and J by 5 bases; unmatched bases: 9. The CDR3 loop spans 16 amino acids. In germline, CDR1 is SEHNR, CDR2 FQNEAQ (reference sequence). CDR3 DNA: TGTGCCAGCAGCAACCGGGACAGGGGGCGCGGGGAGACCCAGTACTTC. Translation: CASSNRDRGRGETQYF.

The chain recombines TRBV28 with TRBJ2-7; 7 bases fit TRBD1. The CDR3 extends over 15 amino acids. The germline V gene encodes CDR1 MDHEN and CDR2 SYDVKM. V shed 3 bases, J shed 0 bases, and the junction held 5 bases outside the gene matches. CDR3 residues: CASSFRGQSSYEQYV. For the CDR3, the DNA is TGTGCCAGCAGTTTCAGGGGACAGAGCTCCTACGAGCAGTACGTC.

Here the CDR3 DNA reads TGTGCCAGTAGTATAGGGACAGGGAAGAGCGGCTACACCTTC. Translating gives CASSIGTGKSGYTF. V is TRBV19 and J is TRBJ1-2; TRBD1 aligns across 8 bases. The ends lost 1 base at V and 8 bases at J; junction bases unmatched: 6. Germline CDR1 LNHDA, CDR2 SQIVND (reference sequence). The length of the CDR3 is 14 residues.

The V and J genes are TRBV4-1 and TRBJ2-7, with D uncertain. From germline, CDR1 is MGHRA and CDR2 YSYEKL. V dropped 6 bases and J dropped 2 bases, with 11 bases sitting between them. The CDR3 length is 13 residues. CDR3 residues: CASSDIPAYEQYV. CDR3 coding DNA: TGCGCCAGCAGTGACATCCCAGCCTACGAGCAGTACGTC.

This chain joins TRBV5-1 and TRBJ1-6; the D is unclear. In germline, CDR1 is SGHRS, CDR2 YFSETQ. This CDR3 comprises 15 residues. Trimming took off 0 bases at V and 7 bases at J, with 11 bases between the two ends. The CDR3 DNA sequence: TGCGCCAGCAGCTTGGTGGTGGGCGGGAATTCACCCCTCCACTTT. Encoded protein: CASSLVVGGNSPLHF.